The rows below give T cell receptor beta chains drawn from one sample of a study of T cells in localized non-small cell lung cancer. The repertoire was sequenced with immunoSEQ multiplex PCR; TCRdb's copy has only in-frame clones and lacks some. The sample yields fewer than 60,000 clones, about 83% seen once. The source was peripheral blood, collected before any cancer treatment. These receptors all come from a female donor of 60 years or more with stage II squamous cell lung carcinoma. The CDR3 runs from the conserved cysteine through the conserved F or W. A D gene is named only where the DNA matches it firmly. The listing skips clone size in some rows; elsewhere it reads once, few, many or a size class.

D,V,J,size,DNA,CDR3
-,TRBV7-2,TRBJ1-1,-,TGTGCCAGCAGCCCCTCCCCGGGGGTAGGGGAAGCTTTCTTT,CASSPSPGVGEAFF
-,TRBV5-4,TRBJ1-2,many,TGTGCCAGCAGCTCCCGAAATTATGGCTACACCTTC,CASSSRNYGYTF
-,TRBV5-1,TRBJ1-4,-,TGCGCCAGCAGCTTGGACCCGGGCAGGGGAGTAGGAGAAAAACTGTTTTTT,CASSLDPGRGVGEKLFF
-,TRBV25-1,TRBJ1-1,-,TGTGCCAGCAGTGCCCCGACAGGTGCTAACACTGAAGCTTTCTTT,CASSAPTGANTEAFF
-,TRBV7-9,TRBJ1-2,-,TGTGCCAGCAGCCCACAGGGTGAGGGTGGCTACACCTTC,CASSPQGEGGYTF
-,TRBV6-5,TRBJ1-1,-,TGTGCCAGCAGCCAGATGAACACTGAAGCTTTCTTT,CASSQMNTEAFF
-,TRBV19,TRBJ2-5,-,TGTGCCAGTAGGGACATCATTAGGGGTTTTCAAGAGACCCAGTACTTC,CASRDIIRGFQETQYF
-,TRBV7-3,TRBJ1-1,-,TGTGCCAGCAGCACGGGACAGAACACTGAAGCTTTCTTT,CASSTGQNTEAFF
TRBD1,TRBV13,TRBJ2-7,few,TGTGCCAGCAGCTTGGGACAGCATGCCCCCTACGAGCAGTACTTC,CASSLGQHAPYEQYF
TRBD1,TRBV2,TRBJ1-3,-,TGTGCCAGCAGCTCCAGGGGGCCAGCTGGAAACACCATATATTTT,CASSSRGPAGNTIYF
TRBD1,TRBV7-9,TRBJ1-2,-,TGTGCCAGCAGCGACGGACAGGGGAACTATGGCTACACCTTC,CASSDGQGNYGYTF
-,TRBV28,TRBJ1-2,-,TGTGCTGCGGGGGGCGCCGGGTTCTATGGCTACACCTTC,CAAGGAGFYGYTF
-,TRBV7-3,TRBJ2-2,-,TGTGCCAGCAGCTTCGCTATCAAGGGGGAGCTGTTTTTT,CASSFAIKGELFF
-,TRBV5-6,TRBJ1-4,-,TGTGCCAGCAGCTTAGGAGGTCAGGGGTTCGAAAAACTGTTTTTT,CASSLGGQGFEKLFF